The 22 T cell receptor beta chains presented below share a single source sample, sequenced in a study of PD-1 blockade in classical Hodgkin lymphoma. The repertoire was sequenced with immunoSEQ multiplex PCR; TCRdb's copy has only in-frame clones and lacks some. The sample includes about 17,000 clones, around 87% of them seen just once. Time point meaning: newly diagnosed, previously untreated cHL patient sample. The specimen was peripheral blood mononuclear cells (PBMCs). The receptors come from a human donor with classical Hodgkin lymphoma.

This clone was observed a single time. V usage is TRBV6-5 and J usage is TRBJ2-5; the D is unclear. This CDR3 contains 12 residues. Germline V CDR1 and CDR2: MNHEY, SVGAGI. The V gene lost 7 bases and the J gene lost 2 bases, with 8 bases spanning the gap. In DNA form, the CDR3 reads TGTGCCAGCATGGGCGGACAAGAGACCCAGTACTTC. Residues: CASMGGQETQYF.

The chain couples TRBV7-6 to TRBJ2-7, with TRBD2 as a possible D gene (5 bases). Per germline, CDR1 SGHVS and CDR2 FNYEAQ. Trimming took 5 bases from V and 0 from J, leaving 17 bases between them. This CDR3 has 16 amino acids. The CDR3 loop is CASSPLRDALSYEQYF. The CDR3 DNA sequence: TGTGCCAGCAGCCCATTGAGGGATGCCCTCTCCTACGAGCAGTACTTC.

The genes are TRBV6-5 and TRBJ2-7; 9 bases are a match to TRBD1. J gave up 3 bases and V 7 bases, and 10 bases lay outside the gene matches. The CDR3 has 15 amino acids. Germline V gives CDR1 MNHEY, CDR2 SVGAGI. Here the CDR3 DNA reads TGTGCCAGCAAATTATCCGGGACAGGGATCTACGAGCAGTACTTC. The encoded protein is CASKLSGTGIYEQYF.

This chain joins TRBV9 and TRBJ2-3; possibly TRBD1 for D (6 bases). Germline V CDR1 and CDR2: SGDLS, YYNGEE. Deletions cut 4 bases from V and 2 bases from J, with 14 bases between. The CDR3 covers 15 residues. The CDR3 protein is CASSLEGQSTDTQYF. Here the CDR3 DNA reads TGTGCCAGCAGCTTGGAAGGACAGTCCACAGATACGCAGTATTTT.

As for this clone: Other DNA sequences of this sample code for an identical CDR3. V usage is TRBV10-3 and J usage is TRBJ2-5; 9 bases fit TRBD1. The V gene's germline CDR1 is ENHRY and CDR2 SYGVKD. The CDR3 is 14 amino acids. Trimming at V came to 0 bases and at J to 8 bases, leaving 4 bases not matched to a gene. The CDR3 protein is CAISESGQGLTQYF. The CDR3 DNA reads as TGTGCCATCAGTGAGTCGGGACAGGGCTTAACCCAGTACTTC.

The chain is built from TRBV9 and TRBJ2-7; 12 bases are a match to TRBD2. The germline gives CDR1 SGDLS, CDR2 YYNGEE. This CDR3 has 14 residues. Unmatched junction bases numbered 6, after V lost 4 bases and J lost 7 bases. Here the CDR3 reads CASSSDGLAGEQYF. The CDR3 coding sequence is TGTGCCAGCAGCTCCGACGGACTAGCGGGAGAGCAGTACTTC.

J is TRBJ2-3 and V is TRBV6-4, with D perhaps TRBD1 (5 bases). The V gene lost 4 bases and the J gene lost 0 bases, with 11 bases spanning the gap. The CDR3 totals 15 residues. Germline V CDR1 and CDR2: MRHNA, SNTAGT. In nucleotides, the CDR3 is TGTGCCAGCAGTGCTGAGCAGGGTAGCACAGATACGCAGTATTTT. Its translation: CASSAEQGSTDTQYF.

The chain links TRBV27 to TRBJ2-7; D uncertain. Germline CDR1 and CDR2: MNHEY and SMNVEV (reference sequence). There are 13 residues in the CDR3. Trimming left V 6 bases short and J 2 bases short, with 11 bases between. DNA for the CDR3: TGTGCCAGCAGCCCACAGTCCACCTACGAGCAGTACTTC. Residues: CASSPQSTYEQYF.

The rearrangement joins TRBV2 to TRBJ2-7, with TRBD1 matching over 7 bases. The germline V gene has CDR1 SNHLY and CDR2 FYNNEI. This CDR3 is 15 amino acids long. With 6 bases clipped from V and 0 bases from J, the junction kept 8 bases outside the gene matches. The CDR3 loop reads CASRHLGQASYEQYF. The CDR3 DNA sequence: TGTGCCAGCAGACATCTTGGACAGGCCTCCTACGAGCAGTACTTC.

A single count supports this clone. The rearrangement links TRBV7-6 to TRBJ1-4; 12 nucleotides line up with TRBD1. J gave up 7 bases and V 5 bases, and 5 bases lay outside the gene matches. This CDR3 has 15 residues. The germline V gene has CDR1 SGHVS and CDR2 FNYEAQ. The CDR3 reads CASSGGQGASEKLFF. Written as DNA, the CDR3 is TGTGCCAGCAGCGGGGGACAGGGGGCGTCTGAAAAACTGTTTTTT.

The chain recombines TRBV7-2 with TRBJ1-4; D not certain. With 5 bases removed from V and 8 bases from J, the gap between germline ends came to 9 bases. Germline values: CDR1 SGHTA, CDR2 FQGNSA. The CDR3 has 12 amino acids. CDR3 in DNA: TGTGCCAGCAGCCCCCCGGGGGAAAAACTGTTTTTT. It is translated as CASSPPGEKLFF.

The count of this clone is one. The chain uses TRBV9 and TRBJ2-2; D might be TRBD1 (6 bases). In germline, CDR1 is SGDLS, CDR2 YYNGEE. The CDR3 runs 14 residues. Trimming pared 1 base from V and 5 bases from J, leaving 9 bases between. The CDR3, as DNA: TGTGCCAGCAGCGTAAGGGGGAAGACCGGGGAGCTGTTTTTT. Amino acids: CASSVRGKTGELFF.

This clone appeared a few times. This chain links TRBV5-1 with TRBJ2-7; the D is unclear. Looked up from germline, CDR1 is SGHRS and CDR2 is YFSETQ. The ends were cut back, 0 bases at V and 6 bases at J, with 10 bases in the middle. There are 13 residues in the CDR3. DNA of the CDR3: TGCGCCAGCAGCTTGGAGGTAGCCCTCGAGCAGTACTTC. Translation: CASSLEVALEQYF.

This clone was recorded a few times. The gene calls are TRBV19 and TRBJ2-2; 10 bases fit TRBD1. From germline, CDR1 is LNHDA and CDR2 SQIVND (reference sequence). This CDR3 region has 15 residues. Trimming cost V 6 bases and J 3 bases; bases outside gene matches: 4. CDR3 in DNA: TGTGCCAGTAGGAAAGGGACAGGGGACACCGGGGAGCTGTTTTTT. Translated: CASRKGTGDTGELFF.

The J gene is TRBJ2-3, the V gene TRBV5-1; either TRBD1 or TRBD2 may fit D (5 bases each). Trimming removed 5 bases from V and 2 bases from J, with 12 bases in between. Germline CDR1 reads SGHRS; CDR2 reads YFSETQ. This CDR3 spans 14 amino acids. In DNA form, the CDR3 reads TGCGCCAGCAGAGAGGGACCGAACACAGATACGCAGTATTTT. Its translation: CASREGPNTDTQYF.

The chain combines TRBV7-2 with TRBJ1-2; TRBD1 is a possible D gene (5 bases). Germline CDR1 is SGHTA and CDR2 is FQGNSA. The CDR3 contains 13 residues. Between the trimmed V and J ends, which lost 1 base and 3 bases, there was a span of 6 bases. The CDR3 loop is CASSLEGHYGYTF. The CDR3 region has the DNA TGTGCCAGCAGCTTAGAGGGGCACTATGGCTACACCTTC.

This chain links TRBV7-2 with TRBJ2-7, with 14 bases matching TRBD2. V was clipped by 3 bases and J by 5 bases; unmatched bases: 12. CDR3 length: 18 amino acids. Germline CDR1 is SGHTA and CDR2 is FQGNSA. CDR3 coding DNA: TGTGCCAGCAGCTTTAAGACTAGCGGGAGGGTGAAGGCACACGAGCAGTACTTC. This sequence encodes CASSFKTSGRVKAHEQYF.

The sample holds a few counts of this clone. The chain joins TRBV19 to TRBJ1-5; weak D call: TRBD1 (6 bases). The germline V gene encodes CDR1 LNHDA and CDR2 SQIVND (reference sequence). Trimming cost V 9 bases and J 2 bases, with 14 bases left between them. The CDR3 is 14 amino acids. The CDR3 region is CASRRGVGNQPQHF. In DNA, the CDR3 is TGTGCCAGCCGCAGGGGAGTGGGCAATCAGCCCCAGCATTTT.

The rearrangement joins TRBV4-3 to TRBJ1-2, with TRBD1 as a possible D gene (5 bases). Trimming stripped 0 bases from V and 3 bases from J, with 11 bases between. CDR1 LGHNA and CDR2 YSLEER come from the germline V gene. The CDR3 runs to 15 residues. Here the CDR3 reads CASSQDRAGDYGYTF. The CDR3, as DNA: TGCGCCAGCAGCCAAGATAGGGCGGGGGACTATGGCTACACCTTC.

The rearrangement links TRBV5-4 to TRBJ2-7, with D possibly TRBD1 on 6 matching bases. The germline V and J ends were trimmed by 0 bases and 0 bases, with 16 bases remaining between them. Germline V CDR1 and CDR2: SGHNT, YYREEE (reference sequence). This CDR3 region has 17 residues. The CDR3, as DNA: TGTGCCAGCAGCTTGGCGTTCTGGACAGCCTACTCCTACGAGCAGTACTTC. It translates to CASSLAFWTAYSYEQYF. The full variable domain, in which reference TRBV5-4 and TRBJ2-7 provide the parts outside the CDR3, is ETGVTQSPTHLIKTRGQQVTLRCSSQSGHNTVSWYQQALGQGPQFIFQYYREEENGRGNFPPRFSGLQFPNYSSELNVNALELDDSALYLCASSLAFWTAYSYEQYFGPGTRLTVT.

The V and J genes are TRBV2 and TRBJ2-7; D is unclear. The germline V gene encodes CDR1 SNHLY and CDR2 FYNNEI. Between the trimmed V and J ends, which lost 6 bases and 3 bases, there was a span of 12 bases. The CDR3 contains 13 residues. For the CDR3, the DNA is TGTGCCAGCAGGAGCCAGGTAGGCTACGAGCAGTACTTC. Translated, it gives CASRSQVGYEQYF. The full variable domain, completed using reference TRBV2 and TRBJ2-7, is EPEVTQTPSHQVTQMGQEVILRCVPISNHLYFYWYRQILGQKVEFLVSFYNNEISEKSEIFDDQFSVERPDGSNFTLKIRSTKLEDSAMYFCASRSQVGYEQYFGPGTRLTVT.

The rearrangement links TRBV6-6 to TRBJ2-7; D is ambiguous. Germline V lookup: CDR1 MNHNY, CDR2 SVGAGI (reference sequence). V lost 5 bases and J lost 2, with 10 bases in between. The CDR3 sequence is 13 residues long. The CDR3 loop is CASSPGPPYEQYF. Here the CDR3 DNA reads TGTGCCAGCAGTCCCGGGCCCCCCTACGAGCAGTACTTC.